This T cell receptor beta chain was obtained from a study of HIV-infected children after antiretroviral therapy interruption. Across the whole study: Most participating children were previously exposed to EBV and CMV.

The CDR3 runs to 13 residues. CDR1 SGHTA and CDR2 FQGTGA come from the germline V gene. This clonotype was counted at least ten times. A junction boundary mismatches the germline segment, possibly from a read error. Unique molecular identifiers were included in an RNA-based 3' RACE TCR library. TCRdb called the 3' RACE reads again in MiXCR, with one record for every CDR3 protein. The repertoire includes about 15,000 distinct CDR3 sequences, about 3.7% of them detected once, and 5% to 6% sits in the top ten. Treatment indicated: PENTA 11 planned treatment interruption arm or continuous ART arm. Cryopreserved PBMC samples required at least 5 million viable cells.

This chain joins TRBV7-3 and TRBJ2-1; D not certain. The TCR comes from a child under 18 with HIV. Material: CD45RA+ CD4+ T cells from PBMCs, obtained from a donor given antiretroviral therapy, either interrupted or continuous. Subset indicated: naive CD4+ CD45RA+ CD45RO- T cells. The CDR3 sequence is CASSLGSSNEQFF. The CDR3 nucleotides read TGTGCCAGCAGCTTAGGGTCCTCCAATGAGCAGTTCTTC. The complete variable domain, with remaining parts taken from reference TRBV7-3 and TRBJ2-1, reads GAGVSQTPSNKVTEKGKYVELRCDPISGHTALYWYRQSLGQGPEFLIYFQGTGAADDSGLPNDRFFAVRPEGSVSTLKIQRTERGDSAVYLCASSLGSSNEQFFGPGTRLTVL.